A selection of T cell receptor beta chains follows, all from one sample in a study of control samples from healthy donors and cancer patients. TCRdb keeps only in-frame clones here, not all; method: immunoSEQ multiplex PCR. The table shows fewer than 130,000 clones, with around 87% occurring only once. The sequenced sample was PBMCs. Receptor source: a woman aged 55-75 years with lung cancer. The conserved cysteine and the conserved F or W are not part of the CDR3 here. The order of the fields is CDR3 protein, V gene, CDR3 length, J gene.

ASSTDRVYGYT | TRBV6-5 | 11 | TRBJ1-2
ASSVGGGQGISYNQPQH | TRBV2 | 17 | TRBJ1-5
ASSPPKGDSRTGELF | TRBV18 | 15 | TRBJ2-2
ASSPQGPGGYT | TRBV5-8 | 11 | TRBJ1-2
ASSELSGTSGNTIY | TRBV25-1 | 14 | TRBJ1-3
ASSLGQLNTEAF | TRBV2 | 12 | TRBJ1-1
ASSASVGRPLTTYEQY | TRBV5-1 | 16 | TRBJ2-7
ASSHPLGQNTEAF | TRBV3-1/TRBV3-2 | 13 | TRBJ1-1
SASPPVGQSSYNEQF | TRBV20-1 | 15 | TRBJ2-1
ASSQEGRAEGYT | TRBV3-1/TRBV3-2 | 12 | TRBJ1-2
ASLRGQLATNEKLF | TRBV7-9 | 14 | TRBJ1-4
AWSPLDRGHGYT | TRBV30 | 12 | TRBJ1-2
ASSLSYEQY | TRBV3-1/TRBV3-2 | 9 | TRBJ2-7
ASSQRGQETQY | TRBV3-1/TRBV3-2 | 11 | TRBJ2-5
ASSVAGELF | TRBV9 | 9 | TRBJ2-2
ASSHLVEGYEQY | TRBV11-2 | 12 | TRBJ2-7
ASSRDRENTEAF | TRBV19 | 12 | TRBJ1-1
ASSRSGGEEAF | TRBV18 | 11 | TRBJ1-1
ASSFAQGVNTEAF | TRBV7-9 | 13 | TRBJ1-1
ASSLSSGANVLT | TRBV7-3 | 12 | TRBJ2-6
ASRDRVPQSSPQH | TRBV6-5 | 13 | TRBJ1-5
ASSLDRGSYNEQF | TRBV2 | 13 | TRBJ2-1
ASSPEGQTNYGYT | TRBV7-2 | 13 | TRBJ1-2
ASSLGGTSYNEQF | TRBV11-1 | 13 | TRBJ2-1